This T cell receptor beta chain was captured by sequencing in a study of OX40 agonist ivuxolimab in advanced cancers. Whole-study results and caveats: Averaged across samples, CD8+ T cells carried more expanded clones than CD4+ did.

V dropped 5 bases and J dropped 4; count of bases not matched to a gene: 3. This CDR3 spans 13 amino acids. CDR1 and CDR2 (germline): SGHAT, FQNNGV. TCRdb's copy holds only in-frame clones and misses some; the assay was immunoSEQ multiplex PCR. The table has about 65,000 clones, more than 75% seen once. In regard to this clone: Its antigen remains unknown.

The V gene is TRBV11-2, the J gene TRBJ2-5, with TRBD1 identical over 8 bases. This receptor was taken from an adult with an advanced solid tumor such as melanoma, head and neck, liver or kidney cancer. Sequences were derived from CD4+ or CD8+ T cells sorted from blood, sampled in a trial of the OX40 agonist ivuxolimab. CDR3 region: CASSADRGETQYF. In nucleotides, the CDR3 is TGTGCCAGCAGCGCAGACAGGGGAGAGACCCAGTACTTC.